The present TCR beta chain was sequenced within a study of blood T cell repertoires in COVID-19. This clone was seen once. Germline CDR1 and CDR2: LNHDA and SQIVND (reference sequence). This CDR3 has 14 amino acids. Germline trimming cut 1 base from V and 3 bases from J; bases unmatched to any gene: 2. TCRdb's copy holds only in-frame clones and misses some; the assay was immunoSEQ multiplex PCR. The sample carries roughly 180,000 clones, 81% recorded once. This sequence joins TRBV19 and TRBJ2-7; 8 positions agree with TRBD1. The origin of this receptor is a middle-aged woman with COVID-19, enrolled during active disease. Sample: peripheral blood. The CDR3 spells CASSIVGTGYEQYF. The CDR3 region has the DNA TGTGCCAGTAGTATAGTTGGGACAGGCTACGAGCAGTACTTC.